These 5 T cell receptor beta chains originate from one sample sequenced in a study of shared clonotypes between healthy human individuals. Cells designated naive CD8 were CD45RO-negative and were positively selected for CCR7, with terminally differentiated effector memory CD45RA+ cells excluded. The table came from immunoSEQ multiplex PCR; TCRdb's copy has only in-frame clones and leaves some out. The sample yields over 750,000 clones, approximately 96% seen once. The sequencing sample was made of naive CD8+ T cells sorted from blood. The source is a man aged 25-40 years in good health.

The chain combines TRBV27 with TRBJ1-5, with 7 positions matching TRBD1. Trimming took 2 bases from V and 5 from J; bases not matched to a gene: 12. CDR3 length: 17 residues. Germline V gene sequence: CDR1 MNHEY, CDR2 SMNVEV (reference sequence). CDR3 residues: CASSLETPPTGDQPQHF. The CDR3 nucleotides are TGTGCCAGCAGTTTAGAGACCCCCCCCACAGGGGATCAGCCCCAGCATTTT.

The chain joins TRBV27 to TRBJ2-1; 7 bases agree with TRBD1. The germline CDR1 and CDR2 sequences are MNHEY and SMNVEV (reference sequence). J lost 3 bases, V lost 5 bases, and 7 bases had no gene match. The CDR3 runs to 15 residues. The CDR3 nucleotides read TGTGCCAGCAGTCATACGGGACAGTACTACAATGAGCAGTTCTTC. This gives the protein CASSHTGQYYNEQFF.

The chain has TRBV6-5 and TRBJ1-5, with D unresolved. CDR3 length equals 13 residues. The germline V gene encodes CDR1 MNHEY and CDR2 SVGAGI. Trimming took off 5 bases at V and 6 bases at J, with 11 bases between the two ends. Here the CDR3 DNA reads TGTGCCAGCAGTGACGGTGGAGTTCAGCCCCAGCATTTT. Its protein is CASSDGGVQPQHF.

This chain connects TRBV4-3 to TRBJ2-7; TRBD2 is a possible D gene (6 bases). The CDR3 sequence is 14 residues long. With 4 bases removed from V and 5 bases from J, the gap between germline ends came to 15 bases. Germline lookup yields CDR1 LGHNA and CDR2 YSLEER. In DNA form, the CDR3 reads TGCGCCAGCAGCCCTAGGAGGGCCTCGAACGAGCAGTACTTC. Its translation: CASSPRRASNEQYF.

The rearrangement uses TRBV4-1 and TRBJ1-5; 9 bases align to TRBD1. The CDR3 has 15 residues. CDR1 MGHRA and CDR2 YSYEKL come from the germline V gene. The trim removed 1 base at V and 4 bases at J, leaving 2 bases unmatched. The CDR3 coding sequence is TGCGCCAGCAGCCAAGCGGGACAGGGAAATCAGCCCCAGCATTTT. Translation gives CASSQAGQGNQPQHF.